These 5 T cell receptor beta chains share one sample of origin, sequenced in a study of monozygotic twins with cystic fibrosis. Profiled with immunoSEQ multiplex PCR; TCRdb holds only in-frame clones, not every one. The sample includes roughly 14,000 clones, around 93% seen only once; the top ten take roughly 9.5%. The sample consisted of blood. These TCRs come from a girl aged 2 to 9 with cystic fibrosis.

V and J are TRBV5-6 and TRBJ2-7, with D hard to call. Germline V CDR1 and CDR2: SGHDT, YYEEEE. V lost 6 bases and J 1 base, leaving 11 bases between the germline ends. The CDR3 is 13 amino acids. As DNA, the CDR3 is TGTGCCAGCACCTCGACATTTTCCTACGAGCAGTACTTC. Its translation is CASTSTFSYEQYF.

The V and J genes are TRBV9 and TRBJ2-3; TRBD2 agrees at 14 bases. The V segment lost 3 bases and the J segment 3 bases; nucleotides outside the gene matches: 6. CDR3 length equals 17 residues. Germline V lookup: CDR1 SGDLS, CDR2 YYNGEE. The chain's CDR3 is CASSEIGLAGGTDTQYF. The CDR3 bases are TGTGCCAGCAGCGAAATCGGACTAGCGGGAGGTACAGATACGCAGTATTTT.

The chain joins TRBV18 to TRBJ1-3, with D possibly matching TRBD1 (6 bases). The germline CDR1 and CDR2 sequences are KGHSH and LQKENI. V was trimmed by 3 bases and J by 4 bases, leaving 13 bases between them. The CDR3 is 15 amino acids. CDR3 coding DNA: TGTGCCAGCTCACCTTGGACAGTAACGGGAAACACCATATATTTT. Translating it yields CASSPWTVTGNTIYF.

The chain couples TRBV9 to TRBJ1-3; D gene unclear. V was pared by 0 bases and J by 0 bases, with 22 bases between. The CDR3 runs to 20 residues. The V gene's germline CDR1 is SGDLS and CDR2 YYNGEE. In DNA, the CDR3 is TGTGCCAGCAGCGTAGGCCCCCGTATGGAGGGCGCGGTCTCTGGAAACACCATATATTTT. This codes for CASSVGPRMEGAVSGNTIYF. The whole variable domain, filled in from reference TRBV9 and TRBJ1-3, reads DSGVTQTPKHLITATGQRVTLRCSPRSGDLSVYWYQQSLDQGLQFLIQYYNGEERAKGNILERFSAQQFPDLHSELNLSSLELGDSALYFCASSVGPRMEGAVSGNTIYFGEGSWLTVV.

This rearrangement joins TRBV19 to TRBJ2-5; D possibly corresponds to TRBD2 (5 bases). The germline V gene has CDR1 LNHDA and CDR2 SQIVND (reference sequence). V was cut by 5 bases and J by 5 bases, with 12 bases left in between. The CDR3 extends over 13 amino acids. The CDR3 DNA reads TGTGCCAGTAGTGCCGACTACGCGGAGACCCAGTACTTC. Its protein is CASSADYAETQYF.